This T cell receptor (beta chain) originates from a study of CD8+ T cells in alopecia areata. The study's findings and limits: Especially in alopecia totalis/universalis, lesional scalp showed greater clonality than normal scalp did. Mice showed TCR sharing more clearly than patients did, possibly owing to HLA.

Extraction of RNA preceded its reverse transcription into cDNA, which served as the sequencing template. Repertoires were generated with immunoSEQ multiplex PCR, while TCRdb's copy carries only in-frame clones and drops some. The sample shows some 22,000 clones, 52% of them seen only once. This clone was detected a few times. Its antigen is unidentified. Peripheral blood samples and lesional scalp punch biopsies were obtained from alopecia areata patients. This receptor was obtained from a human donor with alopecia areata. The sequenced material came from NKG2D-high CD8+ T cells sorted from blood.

CDR3 sequence (DNA): TGTGCCAGCAGTTCCATAAGGACTCGGAGTCCTGTGCATGAGCAGTTCTTC. Amino acids: CASSSIRTRSPVHEQFF. V gene TRBV27 combines with J gene TRBJ2-1; TRBD2 might be the D (5 bases). Germline V gives CDR1 MNHEY, CDR2 SMNVEV (reference sequence). CDR3 size: 17 residues. Trimming shortened V by 4 bases and J by 8 bases, and 24 bases separated the two germline ends.